A single sample is the source of the 4 T cell receptor beta chains below, sequenced in a study of blood T cell repertoires in COVID-19. Measured with immunoSEQ multiplex PCR; TCRdb has only the in-frame clones, and not every one. The data show about 200,000 clones, around four fifths seen once. Sequenced: peripheral blood. All receptors come from a man aged 55 to 70 with COVID-19, enrolled during active disease.

This sequence joins TRBV14 and TRBJ1-4, with D tentatively TRBD1 (6 bases). The germline V gene has CDR1 SGHDN and CDR2 FVKESK. V was pared by 4 bases and J by 5 bases, with 20 bases between. The CDR3 is 17 amino acids. The DNA of the CDR3 is TGTGCCAGCAGCCCCCTGGGGGCAGGGCGAAGAAATGAAAAACTGTTTTTT. Its protein product is CASSPLGAGRRNEKLFF.

CDR3 protein: CASSSRTDTNYGYTF. CDR3 in DNA: TGCGCCAGCAGCTCTAGGACGGACACCAACTATGGCTACACCTTC. The genes are TRBV5-1 and TRBJ1-2; possibly TRBD1 for D (5 bases). The CDR3 length is 15 residues. V dropped 3 bases and J dropped 2 bases, with 14 bases sitting between them. Germline lookup yields CDR1 SGHRS and CDR2 YFSETQ.

This clone has just one count. The rearrangement uses TRBV7-8 and TRBJ1-6; possibly TRBD1 for D (5 bases). This CDR3 spans 18 amino acids. Germline lookup yields CDR1 SGHVS and CDR2 FQNEAQ. Trimming took 0 bases from V and 0 from J, leaving 12 bases between them. The CDR3 region has the DNA TGTGCCAGCAGCTTAGCGGGACTTCAAAGCTCCTATAATTCACCCCTCCACTTT. Its translation is CASSLAGLQSSYNSPLHF.

To note about this clone: It may be a read error: a sequence one base away is much more abundant. The chain links TRBV11-2 to TRBJ1-2; D call uncertain. The V end was cut by 5 bases, the J end by 1 base, with 2 bases between. Germline V gene sequence: CDR1 SGHAT, CDR2 FQNNGV. This CDR3 is 11 amino acids long. The CDR3 bases are TGTGCCAGCAGCCTTAACTATGGCTACACCTTC. The encoded protein is CASSLNYGYTF. The full variable domain, its missing parts supplied by reference TRBV11-2 and TRBJ1-2, is EAGVAQSPRYKIIEKRQSVAFWCNPISGHATLYWYQQILGQGPKLLIQFQNNGVVDDSQLPKDRFSAERLKGVDSTLKIQPAKLEDSAVYLCASSLNYGYTFGSGTRLTVV.